This T cell receptor (beta chain) stems from a study of regulatory T cells in long-lasting Graves disease. Study-level background: For a period under 3 months, newly diagnosed Graves' patients had taken antithyroid drugs.

In regard to this clonotype: Its antigen is as yet unknown.

The time point was: newly diagnosed GD, antithyroid drugs for less than 3 months. The authors made the TCR library using RNA they extracted from PBMCs. It was by American Thyroid Association guidelines that Graves' disease was diagnosed. Study-wide results and caveats: Graves' patients with persistent disease showed TCR diversity lower than patients newly diagnosed. When disease was persistent, TRBV28, TRBJ1-2 and TRBJ2-5 were the favored segments.

CDR3 length: 13 residues. The V end was cut by 2 bases, the J end by 6 bases, with 5 bases between. Germline V lookup: CDR1 KGHSH, CDR2 LQKENI. CDR3-region Arm-PCR and iRepertoire HTBI primers produced the TCR beta libraries. Each CDR3 protein is one row after TCRdb ran MiXCR on the multiplex PCR reads. The sample gives 350,000 to 500,000 distinct CDR3 sequences, 14% of which show up once; around a sixth is in the top ten. These data were likewise used in another study, on T cells in Graves' hyperthyroidism and ophthalmopathy.

The chain recombines TRBV18 with TRBJ1-6; D gene unclear. The sample in question was peripheral blood mononuclear cells (PBMCs), obtained at new diagnosis, from a patient treated with antithyroid drugs. This clonotype originated in a woman in her forties or fifties with Graves disease. The CDR3 DNA reads as TGTGCCAGCTCACCAGGGTCTAATTCACCCCTCCACTTT. This encodes CASSPGSNSPLHF.